This TCR beta chain was profiled in a study of CD8 T cells in ankylosing spondylitis. Points from the study as a whole: Within ankylosing spondylitis blood, a TCR beta motif made up of eight or nine highly homologous variants appeared to be characteristic. In ankylosing spondylitis patients, matched synovial fluid reportedly showed significant enrichment of disease-linked clones. Disease-linked clones, CD8+, were relatively rare in peripheral blood.

Trimming took 6 bases from V and 3 from J, leaving 15 bases between them. Looked up from germline, CDR1 is MNHNS and CDR2 is SASEGT. The CDR3 is made up of 14 amino acids. The table lists this clonotype with a few counts. Its specificity is not known. Quantitative barcoded 5'-RACE was used to prepare TCR beta libraries. TCRdb analysed the 5' RACE reads with MiXCR anew, one entry per CDR3 protein. The sample records about 350,000 distinct CDR3 sequences, roughly 20% being singletons. Specimen: blood, either unsorted or a sorted T cell fraction (not recorded which). The chain employs TRBV6-1 and TRBJ2-7; possibly TRBD1 or TRBD2 for D (5 bases each). This clonotype originated in a male donor with ankylosing spondylitis or in good health (not recorded which). The CDR3 DNA reads TGTGCCAGCAGAACCGGGGACGGAGGCTACGAGCAGTACTTC. Its protein product is CASRTGDGGYEQYF.